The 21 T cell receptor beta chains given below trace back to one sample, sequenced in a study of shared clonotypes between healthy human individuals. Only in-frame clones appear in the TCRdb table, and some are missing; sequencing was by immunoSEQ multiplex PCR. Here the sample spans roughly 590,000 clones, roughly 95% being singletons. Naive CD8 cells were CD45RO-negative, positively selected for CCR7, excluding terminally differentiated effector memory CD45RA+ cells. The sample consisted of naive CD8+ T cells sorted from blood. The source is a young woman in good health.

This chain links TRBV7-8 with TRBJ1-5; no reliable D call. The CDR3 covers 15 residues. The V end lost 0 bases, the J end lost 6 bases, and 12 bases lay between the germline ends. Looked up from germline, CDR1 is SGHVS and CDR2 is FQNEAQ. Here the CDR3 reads CASSLAWSDIQPQHF. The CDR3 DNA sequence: TGTGCCAGCAGCTTAGCCTGGTCCGACATTCAGCCCCAGCATTTT.

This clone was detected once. The CDR3: CASSPGPIGGTQYF. The CDR3 DNA follows: TGTGCCAGCAGCCCCGGTCCGATCGGTGGGACCCAGTACTTC. V gene TRBV27 combines with J gene TRBJ2-5; D unresolved. The V end was cut by 6 bases, the J end by 7 bases, with 18 bases between. Germline V gene lookup returns CDR1 MNHEY and CDR2 SMNVEV (reference sequence). The CDR3 is 14 amino acids.

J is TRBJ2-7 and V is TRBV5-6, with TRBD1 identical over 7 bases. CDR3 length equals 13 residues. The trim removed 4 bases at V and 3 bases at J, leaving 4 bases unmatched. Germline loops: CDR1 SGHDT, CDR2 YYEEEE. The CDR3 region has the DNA TGTGCCAGCAGCCCCCCAGGGGGCTACGAGCAGTACTTC. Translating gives CASSPPGGYEQYF.

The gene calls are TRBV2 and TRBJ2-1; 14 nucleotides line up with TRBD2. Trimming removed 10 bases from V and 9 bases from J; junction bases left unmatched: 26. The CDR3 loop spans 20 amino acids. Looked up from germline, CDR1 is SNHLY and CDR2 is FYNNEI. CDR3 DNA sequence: TGTGCCATCCTCCGAGAAGGGGGCCAGACTAGCGGGAGGGTATCGGTTGAGCAGTTCTTC. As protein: CAILREGGQTSGRVSVEQFF. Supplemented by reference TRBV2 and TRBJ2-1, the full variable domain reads EPEVTQTPSHQVTQMGQEVILRCVPISNHLYFYWYRQILGQKVEFLVSFYNNEISEKSEIFDDQFSVERPDGSNFTLKIRSTKLEDSAMYFCAILREGGQTSGRVSVEQFFGPGTRLTVL.

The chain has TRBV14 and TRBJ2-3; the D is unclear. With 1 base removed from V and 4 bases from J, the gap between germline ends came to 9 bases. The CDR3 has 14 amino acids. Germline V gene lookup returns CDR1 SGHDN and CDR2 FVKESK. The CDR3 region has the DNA TGTGCCAGCAGCCAAGTAGGGTTGGCAGATACGCAGTATTTT. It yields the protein CASSQVGLADTQYF.

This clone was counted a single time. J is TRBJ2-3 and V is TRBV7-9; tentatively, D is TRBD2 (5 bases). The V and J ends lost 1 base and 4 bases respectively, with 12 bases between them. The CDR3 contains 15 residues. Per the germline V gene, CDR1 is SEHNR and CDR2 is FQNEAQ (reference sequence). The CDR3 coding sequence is TGTGCCAGCAGCTTAGGCCCCATTAGCGCAGATACGCAGTATTTT. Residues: CASSLGPISADTQYF.

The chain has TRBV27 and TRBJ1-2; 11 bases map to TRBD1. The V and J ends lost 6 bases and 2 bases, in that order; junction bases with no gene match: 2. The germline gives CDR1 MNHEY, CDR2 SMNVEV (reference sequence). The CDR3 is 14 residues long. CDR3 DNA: TGTGCCAGCAGCCGGACAGGGGGCAACTATGGCTACACCTTC. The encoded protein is CASSRTGGNYGYTF.

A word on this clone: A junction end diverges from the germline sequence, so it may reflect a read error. CDR3: CASSFRSGRRVEELFF. CDR3 sequence (DNA): TGTGCCAGCAGTTTTAGGTCGGGACGGCGAGTTGAAGAACTGTTTTTT. The V call is TRBV28, the J call TRBJ1-4; perhaps TRBD1 as D (5 bases). Germline loops: CDR1 MDHEN, CDR2 SYDVKM. This CDR3 comprises 16 residues.

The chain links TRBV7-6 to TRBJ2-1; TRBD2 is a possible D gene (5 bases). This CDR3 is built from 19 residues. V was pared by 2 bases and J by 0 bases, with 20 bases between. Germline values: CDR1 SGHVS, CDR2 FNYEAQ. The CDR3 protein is CASSLYGVGPLSSYNEQFF. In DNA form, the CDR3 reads TGTGCCAGCAGCTTATACGGGGTCGGGCCCCTAAGCTCCTACAATGAGCAGTTCTTC.

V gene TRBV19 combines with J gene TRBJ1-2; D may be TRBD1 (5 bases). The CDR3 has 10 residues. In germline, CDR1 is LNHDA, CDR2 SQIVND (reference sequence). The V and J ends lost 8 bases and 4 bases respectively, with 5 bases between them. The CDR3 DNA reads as TGTGCCAGTGGGGCCTATGGCTACACCTTC. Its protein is CASGAYGYTF. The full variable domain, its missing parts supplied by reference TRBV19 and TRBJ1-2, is DGGITQSPKYLFRKEGQNVTLSCEQNLNHDAMYWYRQDPGQGLRLIYYSQIVNDFQKGDIAEGYSVSREKKESFPLTVTSAQKNPTAFYLCASGAYGYTFGSGTRLTVV.

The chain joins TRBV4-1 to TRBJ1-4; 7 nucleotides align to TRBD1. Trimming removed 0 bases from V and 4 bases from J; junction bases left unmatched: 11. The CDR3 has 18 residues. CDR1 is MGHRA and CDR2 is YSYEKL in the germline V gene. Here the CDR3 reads CASSQERTRGTVNEKLFF. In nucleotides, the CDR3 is TGCGCCAGCAGCCAAGAGCGAACGCGTGGGACAGTTAATGAAAAACTGTTTTTT.

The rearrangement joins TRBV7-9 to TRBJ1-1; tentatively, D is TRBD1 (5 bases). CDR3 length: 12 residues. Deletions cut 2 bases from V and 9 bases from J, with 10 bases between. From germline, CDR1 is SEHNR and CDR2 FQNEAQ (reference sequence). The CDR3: CASSLRGWQAFF. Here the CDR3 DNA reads TGTGCCAGCAGCTTACGGGGGTGGCAAGCTTTCTTT.

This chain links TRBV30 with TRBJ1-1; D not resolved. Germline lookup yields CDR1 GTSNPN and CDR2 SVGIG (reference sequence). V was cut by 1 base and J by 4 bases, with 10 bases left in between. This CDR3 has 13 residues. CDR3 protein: CAWSGGMGTEAFF. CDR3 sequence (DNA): TGTGCCTGGAGTGGGGGTATGGGCACTGAAGCTTTCTTT.

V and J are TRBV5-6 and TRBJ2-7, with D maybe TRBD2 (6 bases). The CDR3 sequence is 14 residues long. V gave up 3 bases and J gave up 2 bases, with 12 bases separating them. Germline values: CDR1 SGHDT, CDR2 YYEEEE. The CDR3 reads CASSSGLTTYEQYF. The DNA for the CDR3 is TGTGCCAGCAGCTCGGGACTCACTACCTACGAGCAGTACTTC.

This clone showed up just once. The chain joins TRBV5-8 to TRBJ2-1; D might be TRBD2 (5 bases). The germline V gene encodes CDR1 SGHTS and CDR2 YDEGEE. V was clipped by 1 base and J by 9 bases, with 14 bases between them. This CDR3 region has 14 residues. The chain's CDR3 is CASSLPGNRVEQFF. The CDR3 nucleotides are TGTGCCAGCAGCTTGCCCGGGAACCGCGTTGAGCAGTTCTTC.

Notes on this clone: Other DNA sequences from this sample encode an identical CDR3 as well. For the CDR3, the DNA is TGTGCCAGCAGCCTGTACGAGCAGTACTTC. This encodes CASSLYEQYF. This chain uses TRBV5-8 with TRBJ2-7; no definite D call. CDR3 length: 10 residues. Germline V gene sequence: CDR1 SGHTS, CDR2 YDEGEE. V shed 4 bases and J shed 4 bases, with 3 bases lying between them.

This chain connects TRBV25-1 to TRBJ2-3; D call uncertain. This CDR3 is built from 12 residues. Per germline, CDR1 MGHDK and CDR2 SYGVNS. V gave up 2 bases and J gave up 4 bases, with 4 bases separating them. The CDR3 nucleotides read TGTGCCAGCAGTGAAGCCCCAGATACGCAGTATTTT. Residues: CASSEAPDTQYF.

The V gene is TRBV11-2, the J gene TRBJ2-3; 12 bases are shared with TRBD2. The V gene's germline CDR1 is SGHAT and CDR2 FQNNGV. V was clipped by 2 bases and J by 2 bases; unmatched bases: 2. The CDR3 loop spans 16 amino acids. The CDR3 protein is CASSLRLAGVTDTQYF. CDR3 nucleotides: TGTGCCAGCAGCTTAAGACTAGCGGGAGTCACAGATACGCAGTATTTT.

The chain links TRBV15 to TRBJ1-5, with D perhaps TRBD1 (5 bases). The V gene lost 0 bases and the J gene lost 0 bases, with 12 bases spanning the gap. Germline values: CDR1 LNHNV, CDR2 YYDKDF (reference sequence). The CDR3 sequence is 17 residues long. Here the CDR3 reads CATSRDLTAYSNQPQHF. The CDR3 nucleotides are TGTGCCACCAGCAGAGATCTGACAGCGTATAGCAATCAGCCCCAGCATTTT. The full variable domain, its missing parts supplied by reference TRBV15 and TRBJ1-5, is DAMVIQNPRYQVTQFGKPVTLSCSQTLNHNVMYWYQQKSSQAPKLLFHYYDKDFNNEADTPDNFQSRRPNTSFCFLDIRSPGLGDTAMYLCATSRDLTAYSNQPQHFGDGTRLSIL.

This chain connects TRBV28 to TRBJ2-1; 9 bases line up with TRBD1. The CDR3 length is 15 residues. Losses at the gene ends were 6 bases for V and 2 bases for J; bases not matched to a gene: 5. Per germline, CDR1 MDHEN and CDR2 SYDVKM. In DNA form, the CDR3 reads TGTGCCAGCAGAACAGGGGGCTATACCTACAATGAGCAGTTCTTC. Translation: CASRTGGYTYNEQFF.

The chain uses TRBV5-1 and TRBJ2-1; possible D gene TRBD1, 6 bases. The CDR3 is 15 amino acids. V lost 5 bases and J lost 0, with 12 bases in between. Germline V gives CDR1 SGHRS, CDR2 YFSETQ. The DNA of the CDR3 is TGCGCCAGCAGAGACGGACAGAGCTCCTACAATGAGCAGTTCTTC. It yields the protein CASRDGQSSYNEQFF.